This TCR beta chain was captured in a study of shared clonotypes between healthy human individuals. Study details: Three plates were used per donor for CD4 naive, three for CD4 memory, two for CD8 naive and one for CD8 memory.

The study ran the assay at deep level. The repertoire was sequenced with immunoSEQ multiplex PCR; TCRdb's copy has only in-frame clones and lacks some. The sample lists roughly 2.5 million clones, more than 90% occurring once. On this clone itself: Its antigen remains unidentified. Other DNA sequences within the sample encode an identical CDR3.

CDR3 length: 13 amino acids. Trimming removed 5 bases from V and 0 bases from J, with 9 bases in between. From germline, CDR1 is SGHRS and CDR2 YFSETQ. Study-wide points: Clonotypes shared by all four sorted-subset donors had higher generation probabilities than non-shared clonotypes.

Specimen: naive CD4+ T cells sorted from blood. As for subset: CD45RA+ positively selected. The origin of this receptor is a man aged 18 to 29 in good health. This chain links TRBV5-1 with TRBJ2-7, with D perhaps TRBD1 (6 bases). The CDR3 here is CASSRDNSYEQYF. The CDR3 region has the DNA TGCGCCAGCAGTCGGGACAACTCCTACGAGCAGTACTTC. Full variable domain (remainder filled in from reference TRBV5-1 and TRBJ2-7): KAGVTQTPRYLIKTRGQQVTLSCSPISGHRSVSWYQQTPGQGLQFLFEYFSETQRNKGNFPGRFSGRQFSNSRSEMNVSTLELGDSALYLCASSRDNSYEQYFGPGTRLTVT.